Below, one T cell receptor beta chain is given with its context. Its specificity is not known. It was with 60 Vbeta and 13 Jbeta primers that the PCR ran. The method was immunoSEQ multiplex PCR; TCRdb's version includes in-frame clones alone and lacks a portion of them. The table lists about 130,000 clones, almost 85% of them singletons. This sample was taken from a study of cytomegalovirus exposure and HLA in healthy donors. As for the study in general: Inside one of the first data releases sat about 85 million unique TCRs taken from HLA-typed donors. Whole-study results and caveats: In a later analysis, DRB1 alleles had the most associated TCRs; HLA-C alleles the fewest.

J lost 3 bases, V lost 4 bases, and 12 bases had no gene match. Germline lookup yields CDR1 KGHSH and CDR2 LQKENI. The CDR3 sequence is 17 residues long. The receptor was isolated from a boy younger than 10 in good health and CMV-seronegative. The specimen sequenced was PBMCs. This rearrangement joins TRBV18 to TRBJ2-7, with 10 bases aligning to TRBD1. For the CDR3, the DNA is TGTGCCAGCTCACGAGGGCAGGGACAGGGGACAAGCTACGAGCAGTACTTC. Its translation is CASSRGQGQGTSYEQYF.